These 30 T cell receptor beta chains were sequenced from one sample in a study of T cells after somatic rescue of genetic block. Here immunoSEQ multiplex PCR was the method, and the copy in TCRdb shows in-frame clones only, minus some. The sample holds under 150,000 clones, 75% to 95% seen once. The sequencing sample was made of peripheral blood mononuclear cells (PBMCs). These receptors were obtained from a woman younger than 35.

V gene TRBV30 combines with J gene TRBJ1-1; D call uncertain. CDR1 and CDR2 (germline): GTSNPN, SVGIG (reference sequence). The V end lost 0 bases, the J end lost 7 bases, and 12 bases lay between the germline ends. This CDR3 has 13 residues. DNA for the CDR3: TGTGCCTGGAGTGTAAGGACCTTAGGTGAAGCTTTCTTT. Translating it yields CAWSVRTLGEAFF.

The rearrangement uses TRBV15 and TRBJ2-1; the D gene could be TRBD1 or TRBD2 (5 bases each). Deletions cut 2 bases from V and 6 bases from J, with 17 bases between. Germline V gives CDR1 LNHNV, CDR2 YYDKDF (reference sequence). The CDR3 covers 16 residues. The chain's CDR3 is CATSRNNPGTSNEQFF. CDR3 nucleotides: TGTGCCACCAGCAGAAACAACCCAGGGACCTCCAATGAGCAGTTCTTC.

The rearrangement uses TRBV18 and TRBJ2-3; 7 bases match TRBD1. Trimming took 6 bases from V and 3 from J; bases not matched to a gene: 6. The CDR3 contains 14 residues. The germline CDR1 and CDR2 sequences are KGHSH and LQKENI. As DNA, the CDR3 is TGTGCCAGCTCGCCGACAGGGACGACAGATACGCAGTATTTT. Translation: CASSPTGTTDTQYF.

This chain links TRBV6-4 with TRBJ2-2; D might be TRBD2 (6 bases). The CDR3 length is 14 residues. V dropped 2 bases and J dropped 6 bases, with 10 bases sitting between them. Germline V CDR1 and CDR2: MRHNA, SNTAGT. The CDR3 DNA follows: TGTGCCAGCAGTGACACGGGGGAGGCCGGGGAGCTGTTTTTT. This gives the protein CASSDTGEAGELFF.

The chain links TRBV5-1 to TRBJ2-3, with 11 bases that match TRBD2. CDR3 length equals 16 residues. Per germline, CDR1 SGHRS and CDR2 YFSETQ. Unmatched junction bases numbered 5, after V lost 3 bases and J lost 2 bases. CDR3 bases: TGCGCCAGCAGCTGGTCTAGCGGGGGGTACACAGATACGCAGTATTTT. This codes for CASSWSSGGYTDTQYF.

CDR3 sequence reads: CAIMSSGSEQFF. The CDR3 region has the DNA TGTGCCATCATGAGCTCAGGATCTGAGCAGTTCTTC. The V call is TRBV10-3, the J call TRBJ2-1; D gene uncertain. The CDR3 runs 12 residues. Per germline, CDR1 ENHRY and CDR2 SYGVKD. Trimming took off 7 bases at V and 9 bases at J, with 13 bases between the two ends.

V is TRBV5-4 and J is TRBJ2-2, with TRBD1 matching over 10 bases. The CDR3 is made up of 17 amino acids. V shed 4 bases and J 3 bases; nucleotides not matched to a gene: 9. The germline CDR1 and CDR2 sequences are SGHNT and YYREEE (reference sequence). CDR3 sequence: CASSPKTGTGDTGELFF. The DNA of the CDR3 is TGTGCCAGCAGCCCCAAAACCGGGACAGGGGACACCGGGGAGCTGTTTTTT.

V is TRBV13 and J is TRBJ2-4; D call uncertain. The germline V gene has CDR1 PRHDT and CDR2 FYEKMQ (reference sequence). Trimming removed 0 bases at V and 2 bases at J, with 5 bases between. The CDR3 sequence is 14 residues long. CDR3 sequence reads: CASSLGGTKNIQYF. The DNA of the CDR3 is TGTGCCAGCAGCTTAGGGGGGACCAAAAACATTCAGTACTTC.

As to this clone: Other DNA sequences of this sample code for an identical CDR3. CDR3 in amino acids: CASSPPSTDTQYF. The CDR3 coding sequence is TGTGCCAGCTCACCACCCTCCACAGATACGCAGTATTTT. V and J are TRBV18 and TRBJ2-3, with no clear D. Trimming left V 0 bases short and J 2 bases short, with 3 bases between. This CDR3 comprises 13 residues. Germline V gene data show CDR1 as KGHSH and CDR2 as LQKENI.

The chain carries TRBV9 and TRBJ2-1; 10 bases map to TRBD2. From germline, CDR1 is SGDLS and CDR2 YYNGEE. The CDR3 runs to 15 residues. V gave up 0 bases and J gave up 6 bases; unmatched junction bases: 3. The chain's CDR3 is CASSVGSSGGNEQFF. The CDR3 DNA sequence: TGTGCCAGCAGCGTAGGGTCTAGCGGGGGCAATGAGCAGTTCTTC.

The rearrangement joins TRBV7-2 to TRBJ2-5; D unresolved. CDR3 length: 15 amino acids. With 1 base removed from V and 4 bases from J, the gap between germline ends came to 13 bases. CDR1 is SGHTA, CDR2 FQGNSA, per germline. In DNA form, the CDR3 reads TGTGCCAGCAGCTTAGTTGTGGGCGACGGAGAGACCCAGTACTTC. It yields the protein CASSLVVGDGETQYF.

V gene TRBV14 combines with J gene TRBJ2-1; 11 bases align to TRBD2. The CDR3 loop spans 15 amino acids. The germline V gene has CDR1 SGHDN and CDR2 FVKESK. The trim removed 0 bases at V and 5 bases at J, leaving 0 bases unmatched. The CDR3 reads CASSQETSGDNEQFF. The CDR3 nucleotides read TGTGCCAGCAGCCAAGAGACTAGCGGGGACAATGAGCAGTTCTTC.

The rearrangement joins TRBV6-5 to TRBJ2-7; 7 bases map to TRBD2. The CDR3 has 14 residues. Germline values: CDR1 MNHEY, CDR2 SVGAGI. Unmatched junction bases numbered 10, after V lost 5 bases and J lost 6 bases. The CDR3 DNA reads TGTGCCAGCAGTCTGGAGCGGGGTCGGGCCGAGCAGTACTTC. It translates to CASSLERGRAEQYF.

V usage is TRBV4-1 and J usage is TRBJ2-1; no clear D. Germline lookup yields CDR1 MGHRA and CDR2 YSYEKL. This CDR3 region has 16 residues. V was clipped by 3 bases and J by 10 bases, with 22 bases between them. The CDR3 spells CASSQYPDDPKGEQFF. CDR3 in DNA: TGCGCCAGCAGCCAGTACCCCGACGACCCAAAGGGAGAGCAGTTCTTC.

The chain combines TRBV29-1 with TRBJ2-7, with no clear D. Germline values: CDR1 SQVTM, CDR2 ANQGSEA. The CDR3 loop spans 13 amino acids. V was pared by 4 bases and J by 0 bases, with 10 bases between. The CDR3 here is CSVGISSSYEQYF. CDR3 coding DNA: TGCAGCGTTGGAATATCGAGCTCCTACGAGCAGTACTTC.

This clone was seen once. This sequence joins TRBV5-1 and TRBJ2-7; no definite D call. The germline CDR1 and CDR2 sequences are SGHRS and YFSETQ. The CDR3 consists of 13 residues. Trimming took off 0 bases at V and 3 bases at J, with 7 bases between the two ends. This CDR3 is CASSLDPIYEQYF. In nucleotides, the CDR3 is TGCGCCAGCAGCTTGGATCCCATCTACGAGCAGTACTTC. The whole variable domain, filled in from reference TRBV5-1 and TRBJ2-7, reads KAGVTQTPRYLIKTRGQQVTLSCSPISGHRSVSWYQQTPGQGLQFLFEYFSETQRNKGNFPGRFSGRQFSNSRSEMNVSTLELGDSALYLCASSLDPIYEQYFGPGTRLTVT.

The V gene is TRBV27, the J gene TRBJ2-2; maybe TRBD1 (5 bases). CDR1 and CDR2 (germline): MNHEY, SMNVEV (reference sequence). The V end was cut by 3 bases, the J end by 8 bases, with 7 bases between. The CDR3 is 12 amino acids. Here the CDR3 DNA reads TGTGCCAGCAGTTTTAGGGGAGGGGAGCTGTTTTTT. It translates to CASSFRGGELFF.

The rearrangement uses TRBV12-5 and TRBJ1-1; TRBD1 matches at 7 bases. CDR1 and CDR2 from the germline V gene are LGHNT and FRNRAP. V shed 6 bases, J shed 6 bases, and the junction held 7 bases outside the gene matches. This CDR3 is 13 amino acids long. The CDR3 DNA is TGTGCTAGTGGATCTACAGGGGTTGCTGAAGCTTTCTTT. Residues: CASGSTGVAEAFF.

This clone has only one observation. This chain joins TRBV7-3 and TRBJ2-2; 8 bases are a match to TRBD1. Germline V gene lookup returns CDR1 SGHTA and CDR2 FQGTGA. CDR3 size: 17 residues. V shed 6 bases, J shed 4 bases, and the junction held 13 bases outside the gene matches. The CDR3 DNA is TGTGCCAGCAGTCCTACTTATCAGGGGGCCCGCACCGGGGAGCTGTTTTTT. Its translation: CASSPTYQGARTGELFF.

This clone was counted only a few times. The chain uses TRBV7-9 and TRBJ1-2; tentatively, D is TRBD1 (6 bases). Per the germline V gene, CDR1 is SEHNR and CDR2 is FQNEAQ (reference sequence). V lost 1 base and J lost 4, with 13 bases in between. The CDR3 is 15 residues long. The CDR3 spells CASSLVTGPLYGYTF. The DNA for the CDR3 is TGTGCCAGCAGCTTAGTGACAGGTCCCCTCTATGGCTACACCTTC.

Regarding this clone: Other DNA sequences in this sample translate to the same CDR3. This chain connects TRBV29-1 to TRBJ2-6; D is ambiguous. V shed 6 bases and J shed 0 bases, with 3 bases lying between them. Per the germline V gene, CDR1 is SQVTM and CDR2 is ANQGSEA. The CDR3 is 12 residues long. CDR3 coding DNA: TGCAGCGTCGTCTCTGGGGCCAACGTCCTGACTTTC. It codes for CSVVSGANVLTF.

This sequence joins TRBV27 and TRBJ2-7; no clear D gene. V was trimmed by 1 base and J by 5 bases, leaving 9 bases between them. CDR3 length equals 13 residues. The germline V gene encodes CDR1 MNHEY and CDR2 SMNVEV (reference sequence). DNA for the CDR3: TGTGCCAGCAGTTTATTTCCCGGACACGAGCAGTACTTC. It translates to CASSLFPGHEQYF.

The J gene is TRBJ1-5, the V gene TRBV6-5; D perhaps matches TRBD1 (6 bases). V lost 6 bases to trimming and J lost 9 bases, with 18 bases between them. The CDR3 is 14 residues long. Germline CDR1 reads MNHEY; CDR2 reads SVGAGI. The CDR3 loop is CASSDGGARGPQHF. The CDR3 nucleotides are TGTGCCAGCAGCGATGGGGGGGCTCGAGGGCCCCAGCATTTT.

CDR3 in amino acids: CASSLDTGELFF. CDR3 nucleotide sequence: TGTGCCAGCAGTTTAGACACCGGGGAGCTGTTTTTT. The chain couples TRBV28 to TRBJ2-2; D uncertain. V gave up 2 bases and J gave up 3 bases, with 1 base separating them. This CDR3 comprises 12 residues. CDR1 and CDR2 (germline): MDHEN, SYDVKM.

This clone was found once. The chain uses TRBV9 and TRBJ2-3, with 7 nucleotides matching TRBD1. The V gene end was trimmed by 0 bases and the J gene end by 4 bases; junction bases not matched to a gene: 11. This CDR3 contains 17 residues. Germline assignment: CDR1 SGDLS and CDR2 YYNGEE. The CDR3 sequence is CASSVGGGMGSADTQYF. The CDR3 DNA reads TGTGCCAGCAGCGTAGGAGGGGGCATGGGCTCGGCAGATACGCAGTATTTT. Using reference TRBV9 and TRBJ2-3 for the parts outside the CDR3, the full variable domain is DSGVTQTPKHLITATGQRVTLRCSPRSGDLSVYWYQQSLDQGLQFLIQYYNGEERAKGNILERFSAQQFPDLHSELNLSSLELGDSALYFCASSVGGGMGSADTQYFGPGTRLTVL.

The chain links TRBV5-1 to TRBJ2-5, with 9 bases fitting TRBD1. V was clipped by 4 bases and J by 5 bases; unmatched bases: 9. The CDR3 spans 15 residues. Germline V gene lookup returns CDR1 SGHRS and CDR2 YFSETQ. The CDR3 nucleotides read TGCGCCAGCAGCGAGGGACAGGGCCTTAAGGAGACCCAGTACTTC. It encodes CASSEGQGLKETQYF.

This chain uses TRBV18 with TRBJ1-2, with 10 bases matching TRBD1. Germline V CDR1 and CDR2: KGHSH, LQKENI. V shed 3 bases and J 4 bases; nucleotides not matched to a gene: 8. CDR3 length: 16 residues. CDR3 DNA: TGTGCCAGCTCACCCGAGACAGGGGGCCGAATCTATGGCTACACCTTC. This codes for CASSPETGGRIYGYTF. Supplemented by reference TRBV18 and TRBJ1-2, the full variable domain reads NAGVMQNPRHLVRRRGQEARLRCSPMKGHSHVYWYRQLPEEGLKFMVYLQKENIIDESGMPKERFSAEFPKEGPSILRIQQVVRGDSAAYFCASSPETGGRIYGYTFGSGTRLTVV.

V and J are TRBV11-3 and TRBJ2-7; D gene unclear. The CDR3 length is 15 residues. The V gene's germline CDR1 is SGHNT and CDR2 YENEEA. Trimming removed 1 base from V and 0 bases from J, with 10 bases in between. The CDR3 here is CASSLVETNSYEQYF. CDR3 coding DNA: TGTGCCAGCAGCTTAGTTGAAACAAACTCCTACGAGCAGTACTTC.

This chain uses TRBV6-5 with TRBJ2-1; TRBD1 matches 7 bases. Germline CDR1 MNHEY, CDR2 SVGAGI. With 4 bases clipped from V and 4 bases from J, the junction kept 10 bases outside the gene matches. The CDR3 is 16 amino acids. The CDR3 sequence is CASSSPRDRPYNEQFF. For the CDR3, the DNA is TGTGCCAGCAGTTCCCCGAGGGACAGACCTTACAATGAGCAGTTCTTC.

This chain connects TRBV7-6 to TRBJ1-5, with TRBD1 as a possible D gene (6 bases). V lost 6 bases, J lost 16 bases, and 22 bases lay in between. Germline V gives CDR1 SGHVS, CDR2 FNYEAQ. The CDR3 runs 13 residues. The CDR3 sequence is CASREIQGAPEHF. The CDR3 DNA reads as TGTGCCAGCAGGGAGATACAGGGTGCCCCTGAACATTTT. Together with reference TRBV7-6 and TRBJ1-5, the CDR3 gives the full variable domain: GAGVSQSPRYKVTKRGQDVALRCDPISGHVSLYWYRQALGQGPEFLTYFNYEAQQDKSGLPNDRFSAERPEGSISTLTIQRTEQRDSAMYRCASREIQGAPEHFGDGTRLSIL.